Listed below are T cell receptor beta chains from one sample, sequenced in a study of T-cell reconstitution after alpha-beta-depleted transplantation in children. TCRdb recomputed calls from the PCR reads with MiXCR, one row per CDR3 protein. Among about 610,000 distinct CDR3 sequences listed, roughly a tenth were seen once. The sequencing used PBMCs from the stem cell graft donor, collected from the stem cell graft. These TCRs come from a human donor who donated a stem cell graft to a child with acute myeloid leukemia. The CDR3 runs from the conserved cysteine through the conserved F or W. A D gene is named only where the DNA matches it firmly. Clone size is stated in some rows and not others, as once, few, many or a class when expanded.

abundance: few
j_gene: TRBJ2-1
v_gene: TRBV24-1
d_gene: TRBD2
CDR3aa: CATAPPAGGSGEQFF
CDR3nt: TGTGCCACGGCCCCCCCCGCGGGAGGGTCGGGTGAGCAGTTCTTC

abundance: many
j_gene: TRBJ1-1
v_gene: TRBV20-1
d_gene: TRBD1
CDR3aa: CSAQGDTEAFF
CDR3nt: TGCAGTGCCCAGGGGGACACTGAAGCTTTCTTT

abundance: many
j_gene: TRBJ2-7
v_gene: TRBV29-1
d_gene: TRBD1
CDR3aa: CSFALQGAGEQYF
CDR3nt: TGCAGCTTTGCCCTCCAGGGGGCAGGGGAGCAGTACTTC

abundance: few
j_gene: TRBJ1-5
v_gene: TRBV6-1
d_gene: .
CDR3aa: CASTRGPGQPQHF
CDR3nt: TGTGCCAGCACTAGAGGGCCGGGTCAGCCCCAGCATTTT

abundance: .
j_gene: TRBJ1-5
v_gene: TRBV12-3/TRBV12-4
d_gene: .
CDR3aa: CASSLSTGDQPQHF
CDR3nt: TGTGCCAGCAGTTTAAGCACAGGCGATCAGCCCCAGCATTTT

abundance: .
j_gene: TRBJ2-1
v_gene: TRBV30
d_gene: .
CDR3aa: CACDLESSYNEQFF
CDR3nt: TGTGCCTGTGACTTGGAGAGCTCCTACAATGAGCAGTTCTTC

abundance: .
j_gene: TRBJ2-2
v_gene: TRBV12-3/TRBV12-4
d_gene: .
CDR3aa: CASSVMQWWNTGELFF
CDR3nt: TGTGCCAGCAGCGTCATGCAATGGTGGAACACCGGGGAGCTGTTTTTT

abundance: .
j_gene: TRBJ1-2
v_gene: TRBV15
d_gene: TRBD1
CDR3aa: CATSSNRDRSNYGYTF
CDR3nt: TGTGCCACCAGCAGTAACCGGGACAGGTCTAATTATGGCTACACCTTC

abundance: .
j_gene: TRBJ2-1
v_gene: TRBV27
d_gene: .
CDR3aa: CASSGTVLRNNEQFF
CDR3nt: TGTGCCAGCAGTGGGACCGTATTACGTAACAATGAGCAGTTCTTC

abundance: .
j_gene: TRBJ2-1
v_gene: TRBV27
d_gene: .
CDR3aa: CASSWLSEQFF
CDR3nt: TGTGCCAGCAGTTGGTTAAGTGAGCAGTTCTTC

abundance: many
j_gene: TRBJ2-2
v_gene: TRBV25-1
d_gene: .
CDR3aa: CASSDTNTGELFF
CDR3nt: TGTGCCAGCAGTGACACGAACACCGGGGAGCTGTTTTTT

abundance: .
j_gene: TRBJ1-5
v_gene: TRBV2
d_gene: .
CDR3aa: CASSDPQPQHF
CDR3nt: TGTGCCAGCAGTGATCCTCAGCCCCAGCATTTT

abundance: many
j_gene: TRBJ2-1
v_gene: TRBV5-1
d_gene: TRBD1
CDR3aa: CASRYFQGAPGNNEQFF
CDR3nt: TGCGCCAGCAGATACTTTCAGGGGGCCCCGGGGAACAATGAGCAGTTCTTC

abundance: few
j_gene: TRBJ2-7
v_gene: TRBV5-1
d_gene: .
CDR3aa: CASSSRAGAGTGAYEQYF
CDR3nt: TGCGCCAGCAGCTCCCGTGCGGGGGCCGGGACAGGAGCCTACGAGCAGTACTTC

abundance: many
j_gene: TRBJ1-6
v_gene: TRBV29-1
d_gene: TRBD1
CDR3aa: CSVGGQGVDSPLHF
CDR3nt: TGCAGCGTTGGGGGACAGGGGGTAGATTCACCCCTCCACTTT

abundance: .
j_gene: TRBJ1-5
v_gene: TRBV20-1
d_gene: .
CDR3aa: CSASYGGGQPQHF
CDR3nt: TGCAGTGCCAGCTATGGGGGGGGACAGCCCCAGCATTTT

abundance: .
j_gene: TRBJ2-7
v_gene: TRBV20-1
d_gene: .
CDR3aa: CSASSGPAGSYEQYF
CDR3nt: TGCAGTGCCTCTTCAGGCCCCGCCGGGTCCTACGAGCAGTACTTC

abundance: few
j_gene: TRBJ2-3
v_gene: TRBV12-3/TRBV12-4
d_gene: TRBD2
CDR3aa: CASSFVTSGRVTDTQYF
CDR3nt: TGTGCCAGCAGTTTCGTTACTAGCGGGAGGGTCACAGATACGCAGTATTTT

abundance: many
j_gene: TRBJ2-2
v_gene: TRBV6-2/TRBV6-3
d_gene: .
CDR3aa: CASSSPGGGELFF
CDR3nt: TGTGCCAGCAGTTCCCCTGGTGGCGGGGAGCTGTTTTTT

abundance: once
j_gene: TRBJ2-1
v_gene: TRBV12-3/TRBV12-4
d_gene: TRBD1
CDR3aa: CASTPGGRGLGEQFF
CDR3nt: TGTGCCAGCACCCCCGGGGGCAGGGGGCTGGGTGAGCAGTTCTTC

abundance: .
j_gene: TRBJ2-3
v_gene: TRBV29-1
d_gene: .
CDR3aa: CSVEGPITDTQYF
CDR3nt: TGCAGCGTTGAAGGGCCGATCACAGATACGCAGTATTTT

abundance: .
j_gene: TRBJ2-7
v_gene: TRBV20-1
d_gene: TRBD1
CDR3aa: CSARGPGQDGYEQYF
CDR3nt: TGCAGTGCTAGAGGGCCGGGACAGGACGGATACGAGCAGTACTTC

abundance: few
j_gene: TRBJ2-2
v_gene: TRBV7-2
d_gene: TRBD2
CDR3aa: CASSPRGLANTGELFF
CDR3nt: TGTGCCAGCAGCCCCCGGGGACTAGCGAACACCGGGGAGCTGTTTTTT

abundance: many
j_gene: TRBJ2-2
v_gene: TRBV12-1
d_gene: .
CDR3aa: CASSRRGELFF
CDR3nt: TGTGCCAGCTCAAGGAGGGGGGAGCTGTTTTTT

abundance: many
j_gene: TRBJ2-4
v_gene: TRBV20-1
d_gene: .
CDR3aa: CSAREGSDIQYF
CDR3nt: TGCAGTGCTAGAGAAGGGTCAGACATTCAGTACTTC

abundance: few
j_gene: TRBJ2-7
v_gene: TRBV5-6
d_gene: TRBD2
CDR3aa: CASSLALAGRYEQYF
CDR3nt: TGTGCCAGCAGCTTGGCGCTAGCGGGAAGATACGAGCAGTACTTC

abundance: many
j_gene: TRBJ2-7
v_gene: TRBV12-3/TRBV12-4
d_gene: TRBD2
CDR3aa: CASRPSGSSYEQYF
CDR3nt: TGTGCCAGCAGACCGAGCGGGAGTAGTTACGAGCAGTACTTC